The sequence of this T cell receptor beta chain was determined in a study of breast tumors, draining lymph nodes, adjacent tissues. TCRdb used MiXCR to reprocess the multiplex PCR reads, holding one entry per CDR3 protein. Of 30,000 to 40,000 distinct CDR3 sequences listed, approximately 37% are singletons. The ends were cut back, 4 bases at V and 0 bases at J, with 10 bases in the middle. CDR3 length: 14 amino acids. The germline gives CDR1 LNHNV, CDR2 YYDKDF (reference sequence). Sequencing was done on a sample of breast tumor tissue. This chain uses TRBV15 with TRBJ2-7; D possibly corresponds to TRBD1 (5 bases). The source of this sequence is a female donor with breast cancer. Some clones in this sample may be carry-over from other donors' samples. In nucleotides, the CDR3 is TGTGCCACCAGCAACGGAAGGGGCTCCTACGAGCAGTACTTC. It specifies CATSNGRGSYEQYF.